This T cell receptor beta chain was observed in a study of human T cells and chemical hapten exposure (dated by TCRdb to the early 2020s). About the full investigation: For sensitization, 2% DPC in acetone was applied to a roughly 2 cm by roughly 2 cm area of upper inner arm skin. For TCR sequencing, blood came from about 29 alopecia patients at anywhere from one to four time points (pre-sensitization, 2, 6 and 24 weeks). Libraries were pooled for sequencing, and per-sample TCR yields varied mainly because of small differences in library volumes within the pool. The mostly female patient cohort included alopecia areata with under or over 50% scalp involvement, alopecia totalis and alopecia universalis. Patch testing was performed on the upper back with Finn chambers containing 0.01% DPC, and the patch tests were scored after 6 days according to International Contact Dermatitis Research Group standards. This study followed changes in the peripheral blood TCR repertoire in vivo during primary and secondary sensitization of alopecia patients to the hapten diphenylcyclopropenone (DPC). Weekly therapeutic DPC doses were additionally applied to the scalp of patients throughout the approximately 24-week study period. Blood samples were taken from patients before sensitization (week 0) and then at 2, 6 and about 24 weeks after DPC sensitization. The study at large found these results: The number of TCRs above 1 in 1000 frequency did not change with DPC sensitization; there was no evidence of global repertoire structure alterations. A positive correlation was found between the number of PT1 expanded TCRs and patch test score, with significance reached at thresholds 8, 16 and 32 but not 4. Compared with pre-sensitization or healthy control sets, expanded TCRs formed significantly more large CDR3 similarity clusters, which is consistent with antigen-driven responses. Because every patient had alopecia, a presumed autoimmune disease, the patients' immune response might differ from that of healthy individuals. After repeated subsampling, the strength of the expansion versus patch-test correlation and the threshold at which it became significant changed.

The time point label on this specimen signifies: patch test 1, 2 weeks after DPC sensitization. The treatment or condition label for this specimen denotes: therapeutic diphenylcyclopropenone sensitization with weekly scalp DPC. At every patch-test visit, the blood draw took place before the patch test was put on. Patients were eligible if aged 18 to 70, diagnosed with alopecia and judged suitable for DPC therapy, and pregnant patients were excluded. Unfractionated whole blood was collected in Tempus Blood RNA tubes, and total RNA was extracted from that blood. The library was obtained by RACE. The sequencing machine was a NextSeq 500. During library preparation, unique molecular identifiers were attached to individual cDNA molecules so that TCRs could be counted in a quantitative, reproducible way. Each blood RNA sample was used to sequence both TCR alpha and TCR beta chains. The authors processed their data as follows. A median of about 100,000 TCRs per sample was observed, with a range of 23,224 to 690,600. V, J and CDR3 annotation of the TCR reads was carried out using the Decombinator software suite. For PS versus PT1 abundance plots, all samples were subsampled to the same number of TCRs (28,000). Expanded TCRs were defined as absent before sensitization and observed at least eight times at the 2-week time point. The public reads were reprocessed in TCRdb via fastp at Q25 and MiXCR, keeping in-frame beta chains. Entries that share a CDR3 protein sequence are merged under the most common genes and DNA. The V and J calls were not made by the authors but by TCRdb's processing. The sample has some 79,000 distinct CDR3 sequences on record, approximately 8% of them singletons. In total, the top ten clones hold 1.5% to 1.9% of the sample.

On this clonotype: Its antigen target is currently unknown. No base qualities exist here, and no much larger clone lies one base off it.

The specimen was whole blood, collected in connection with sensitization to the hapten diphenylcyclopropenone (DPC). The TCR originated in a woman under 40 with alopecia areata. Some clones in this sample may be carry-over from other donors' samples.

The DNA is as follows: TGTGCCAGCAGCCCGTGGACAGGCTCGAACACCGGGGAGCTGTTTTTT. This sequence encodes CASSPWTGSNTGELFF. The rearrangement combines TRBV7-2 with TRBJ2-2; 7 central nucleotides agree with TRBD1. Clipping removes 5 bases from V and 0 bases from J, with 6 as the unmatched junction base count. From the germline V gene, CDR1 is SGHTA and CDR2 is FQGNSA. Including cysteine and phenylalanine, the CDR3 has 16 amino acids. Kept here is only the CDR3 DNA, which spans 48 bases and is read in frame from base 1.